These T cell receptor beta chains were read from a single sample in a study of blood T cells in healthy people across ages. TCRdb reprocessed the 5' RACE reads via MiXCR and lists one record per CDR3 protein. Here the sample spans around 280,000 distinct CDR3 sequences, 25% to 30% being singletons. Sequencing was done on a sample of blood. These receptors were collected from a woman in her sixties or seventies in good health. Each CDR3 is given with its conserved first and last residue. Fields, in order: J gene, D gene, clone size, V gene, CDR3 DNA, CDR3 protein. D genes are given only for firm matches. Size tells how often a clone was seen (once, few, many) or the class of an expanded clone, and some rows leave it out.

>TRBJ2-6|.|few|TRBV3-1
TGTGCCAGCAGCCGTCTAGGGCGGTCTGTGTCTGGGGCCAACGTCCTGACTTTC
CASSRLGRSVSGANVLTF
>TRBJ1-3|TRBD1|.|TRBV5-8
TGTGCCAGCAGCTTGTATCGACAGGGAGGAAACACCATATATTTT
CASSLYRQGGNTIYF
>TRBJ2-2|.|.|TRBV19
TGTGCCAGTAGTTTTGTTAGCGATTTCTCCGGGGAGCTGTTTTTT
CASSFVSDFSGELFF
>TRBJ2-4|.|.|TRBV6-4
TGTGCCAGCAACCCCGGGAGACAGTGGATCAAAAACATTCAGTACTTC
CASNPGRQWIKNIQYF
>TRBJ1-1|.|.|TRBV20-1
TGCAGTGCTAGAGATGCCCGAGCGAACACTGAAGCTTTCTTT
CSARDARANTEAFF
>TRBJ2-1|TRBD2|few|TRBV20-1
TGCAGTGCTGGAGGGACTAGCGGATCAAAGGGGAATGAGCAGTTCTTC
CSAGGTSGSKGNEQFF
>TRBJ2-7|.|.|TRBV20-1
TGCAGTGCTAGGGATCACTACGAGCAGTACTTC
CSARDHYEQYF
>TRBJ2-1|TRBD2|.|TRBV6-6
TGTGCCAGCGTGGCTAGCGGGAGTAGGAATGAGCAGTTCTTC
CASVASGSRNEQFF
>TRBJ2-1|TRBD2|.|TRBV12-3/TRBV12-4
TGTGCCAGTACGGCCGCGGGGGGCTCCTACAATGAGCAGTTCTTC
CASTAAGGSYNEQFF
>TRBJ1-1|TRBD1|few|TRBV7-8
TGTGCCAGCAGCTTAAGCTATGGGACAGCTGGGGAAACTGAAGCTTTCTTT
CASSLSYGTAGETEAFF
>TRBJ1-1|.|.|TRBV3-1
TGTGCCAGCAGCCCCTCCGAAGGGAGGGGAGCTTTCTTT
CASSPSEGRGAFF
>TRBJ2-3|TRBD2|few|TRBV7-6
TGTGCCAGCAGCCCGACTAGCGGCCCTCTAGATACGCAGTATTTT
CASSPTSGPLDTQYF